This TCR beta chain was captured in a study of T cell responses to AZD1222 COVID-19 vaccine. Study-wide points: Females made up more of the donors, who were largely white British, and clonal diversity may have come out too low. Close to half of spike-specific TCRs reportedly recognize unmutated variant regions. Baseline testing showed seropositivity in only five or six AZD1222 recipients.

The repertoire was sequenced with immunoSEQ multiplex PCR; TCRdb's copy has only in-frame clones and lacks some. The data include around 150,000 clones; the top ten clones carry 2% to 2.5%. V lost 7 bases and J 5 bases, leaving 8 bases between the germline ends. In germline, CDR1 is MGHDK, CDR2 SYGVNS. This CDR3 is built from 11 residues. Comments on this clone: Antigen specificity is unknown.

The source of this sequence is an adult in good health. Sequences were obtained from peripheral blood. V usage is TRBV25-1 and J usage is TRBJ2-5; D gene ambiguous. The CDR3 DNA reads TGTGCCAGCACAGACTCTGAGACCCAGTACTTC. This gives the protein CASTDSETQYF.